These 10 T cell receptor beta chains were all obtained from the same sample, sequenced in a study of blood T cell repertoires in COVID-19. Assay used: immunoSEQ multiplex PCR; TCRdb lists only in-frame clones, some missing. The sample comprises under 400,000 clones, 85% to 90% of which are singletons, and over 0.9% rests with the top ten. Sequenced input: PBMCs or T cells enriched from blood (not recorded which). Receptor source: a woman in her 30s who had been exposed to COVID-19.

This chain joins TRBV27 and TRBJ1-2, with a tentative D call TRBD1 (6 bases). Trimming took off 8 bases at V and 4 bases at J, with 20 bases between the two ends. The CDR3 spans 15 residues. Germline V lookup: CDR1 MNHEY, CDR2 SMNVEV (reference sequence). This CDR3 reads CASRKGGGVPYGYTF. Here the CDR3 DNA reads TGTGCCAGCCGGAAAGGGGGAGGGGTTCCCTATGGCTACACCTTC.

The V call is TRBV9, the J call TRBJ1-6; maybe TRBD1 (6 bases). CDR1 and CDR2 (germline): SGDLS, YYNGEE. The CDR3 is made up of 17 amino acids. Trimming cost V 0 bases and J 8 bases, with 18 bases left between them. This CDR3 is CASSVAGGELGDSPLHF. In nucleotides, the CDR3 is TGTGCCAGCAGCGTAGCTGGGGGCGAGCTCGGGGATTCACCCCTCCACTTT.

This chain uses TRBV28 with TRBJ1-4, with no clear D. The V end lost 4 bases, the J end lost 0 bases, and 21 bases lay between the germline ends. Germline lookup yields CDR1 MDHEN and CDR2 SYDVKM. This CDR3 is built from 19 residues. The CDR3 loop reads CASSSLVEGEGTTNEKLFF. CDR3 bases: TGTGCCAGCAGTTCCCTTGTTGAGGGCGAAGGCACAACTAATGAAAAACTGTTTTTT.

This sequence joins TRBV6-9 and TRBJ2-7; 10 nucleotides match TRBD1. V shed 6 bases and J 6 bases; nucleotides not matched to a gene: 8. Per the germline V gene, CDR1 is MNHGY and CDR2 is SVAAGI. The CDR3 has 14 residues. This CDR3 reads CASSSRQGAGEQYF. Written as DNA, the CDR3 is TGTGCCAGCAGCTCTCGACAGGGGGCGGGCGAGCAGTACTTC.

Here the CDR3 reads CASSLGHQASSGNTIYF. In DNA form, the CDR3 reads TGTGCCAGCAGCTTGGGGCACCAGGCGAGCTCTGGAAACACCATATATTTT. The chain combines TRBV5-5 with TRBJ1-3; D is unresolved. This CDR3 has 17 residues. In germline, CDR1 is SGHKS, CDR2 YYEKEE (reference sequence). With 0 bases removed from V and 0 bases from J, the gap between germline ends came to 13 bases.

V gene TRBV5-1 combines with J gene TRBJ2-3; D might be TRBD1 (6 bases). Germline values: CDR1 SGHRS, CDR2 YFSETQ. This CDR3 comprises 15 residues. Trimming stripped 0 bases from V and 4 bases from J, with 12 bases between. CDR3 in amino acids: CASSLVQQGSDTQYF. The CDR3 bases are TGCGCCAGCAGCTTGGTCCAACAGGGTTCAGATACGCAGTATTTT.

The rearrangement links TRBV6-2 or TRBV6-3 to TRBJ2-5, with 11 bases that match TRBD2. Germline loops: CDR1 MNHEY, CDR2 SVGEGT. This CDR3 comprises 14 residues. V lost 6 bases and J lost 5; bases outside the gene matches: 5. The CDR3 nucleotides read TGTGCCAGCAGCGCGACTAGCGGGAAGGAGACCCAGTACTTC. It encodes CASSATSGKETQYF.

This clone was seen more than once but under ten times. This sequence joins TRBV2 and TRBJ1-4; 8 nucleotides match TRBD1. This CDR3 spans 14 amino acids. The V gene end was trimmed by 8 bases and the J gene end by 2 bases; junction bases not matched to a gene: 4. In germline, CDR1 is SNHLY, CDR2 FYNNEI. The CDR3 coding sequence is TGTGCCAGCCGACAGGGGATCACTAATGAAAAACTGTTTTTT. Amino acids: CASRQGITNEKLFF.

This clone turned up a few times. The V gene is TRBV11-2, the J gene TRBJ2-5, with D perhaps TRBD2 (5 bases). Germline-derived CDR1 and CDR2 are SGHAT and FQNNGV. The CDR3 contains 15 residues. Between the trimmed V and J ends, which lost 1 base and 1 base, there was a span of 10 bases. CDR3 region: CASSLAAAIQETQYF. CDR3 bases: TGTGCCAGCAGCTTAGCAGCGGCCATCCAAGAGACCCAGTACTTC.

The chain combines TRBV27 with TRBJ2-1; 12 bases line up with TRBD2. V lost 10 bases to trimming and J lost 1 base; unmatched junction nucleotides: 11. This CDR3 is built from 17 residues. CDR1 MNHEY and CDR2 SMNVEV come from the germline V gene (reference sequence). DNA of the CDR3: TGTGCCACCAGGACTAGCGGGACTCTGTGGTCCTACAATGAGCAGTTCTTC. This gives the protein CATRTSGTLWSYNEQFF.